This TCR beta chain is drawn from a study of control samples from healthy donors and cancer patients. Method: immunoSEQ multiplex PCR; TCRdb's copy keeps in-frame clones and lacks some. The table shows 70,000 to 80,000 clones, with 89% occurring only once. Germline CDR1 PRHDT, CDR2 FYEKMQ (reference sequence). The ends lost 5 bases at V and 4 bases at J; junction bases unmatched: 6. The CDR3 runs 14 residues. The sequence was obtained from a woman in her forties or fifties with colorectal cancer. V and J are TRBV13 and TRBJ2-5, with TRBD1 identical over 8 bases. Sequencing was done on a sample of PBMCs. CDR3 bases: TGTGCCAGCAGCCGACGACAGGGGCGAGAGACCCAGTACTTC. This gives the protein CASSRRQGRETQYF.